Following are 2 T cell receptor beta chains from one sample sequenced in a study of T cell responses to AZD1222 COVID-19 vaccine. The method was immunoSEQ multiplex PCR; TCRdb's version includes in-frame clones alone and lacks a portion of them. The sample yields 75,000 to 90,000 clones, approximately 90% seen once. Here the sequenced sample was peripheral blood, taken 28 days after the second AZD1222 dose. These receptor sequences come from an adult who received the AZD1222 COVID-19 vaccine.

The chain carries TRBV12-3 or TRBV12-4 and TRBJ2-3; D uncertain. This CDR3 region has 12 residues. V lost 3 bases and J lost 4, with 5 bases in between. The CDR3 DNA sequence: TGTGCCAGCAGTTTCGGAGCAGATACGCAGTATTTT. Its protein is CASSFGADTQYF.

The rearrangement links TRBV18 to TRBJ1-6; D is unclear. The germline V gene has CDR1 KGHSH and CDR2 LQKENI. The CDR3 has 15 residues. V lost 3 bases and J 0 bases, leaving 6 bases between the germline ends. For the CDR3, the DNA is TGTGCCAGCTCACCGGGTAACTCCTATAATTCACCCCTCCACTTT. Protein sequence: CASSPGNSYNSPLHF.